This TCR beta chain came from a study of CD8 T cells in ankylosing spondylitis (dated by TCRdb to 2017 to 2019). Regarding the study in general: T cell receptor beta repertoires were profiled in healthy donors and ankylosing spondylitis patients so that disease-linked TCR variants could be found. The full study cohort was made up of about two dozen ankylosing spondylitis patients and some 100 healthy donors. Peripheral blood samples were taken, and synovial fluid was additionally collected from ankylosing spondylitis patients.

Broader findings and caveats from the paper: The disease-linked clones were reported as significantly enriched in matched synovial fluid samples from ankylosing spondylitis patients. A TCR beta motif of several highly homologous amino acid variants appeared characteristic of blood from ankylosing spondylitis patients. A CD8+ phenotype was shown by the disease-linked clones, which were found at relatively low frequencies in peripheral blood. Some TCR beta motif variants had previously been reported in synovial fluid and blood of reactive arthritis patients, which suggested common disease-initiation mechanisms.

The run used an Illumina HiSeq 2500. Quantitative 5'-RACE with molecular barcodes was used to prepare TCR beta libraries. The published analysis was carried out like this. A new computational method based on a probabilistic model of VDJ rearrangement was used to identify disease-linked TCR variants. Using fastp at Q25 and MiXCR, TCRdb reprocessed the public reads and kept productive beta chains. Entries that share a CDR3 protein sequence are merged under the most common genes and DNA. It is TCRdb's table, rather than the study itself, that gives the V and J calls and clone size. A total of about 800,000 distinct CDR3 sequences appear in this sample, 12% of them only once. The ten largest clones represent approximately 0.51% of the sample. The CDR3 holds 15 amino acids from the cysteine to the phenylalanine. The retained sequence is limited to the CDR3, 45 bases, with the frame set at the first base. V is clipped by 5 bases and J by 9 bases, and the sequence between their germline boundaries is 21 bases long. Looking up the germline V gene yields CDR1 SGHTA and CDR2 FQGNSA.

This clonotype was detected only a few times. What antigen it recognizes has not been identified. Within one base of it there is no much larger clone, and no base qualities were kept. This receptor was identified in a male donor with ankylosing spondylitis. Sequenced: blood, either unsorted or a sorted T cell fraction (not recorded which). The V and J genes are TRBV7-2 and TRBJ2-3; the D region may be TRBD1 or TRBD2, each matching 5 bases equally. The CDR3: CASSRPGSGRRTQYF. Here is the DNA: TGTGCCAGCAGCCGACCCGGGTCGGGGCGGAGGACGCAGTATTTT.